Following are 20 T cell receptor beta chains from one sample sequenced in a study of blood T cells in healthy people across ages. PCR was performed a second time for roughly 7 to 12 cycles using a sample-barcoded 5' primer and a J-beta primer mix. One entry per CDR3 protein, called by TCRdb with MiXCR from the 5' RACE reads. Of roughly 1,300,000 distinct CDR3 sequences listed, approximately 63% are singletons. The sample was blood. The receptors come from a young man in good health.

The chain carries TRBV12-3 or TRBV12-4 and TRBJ2-1; 7 bases agree with TRBD1. V gave up 5 bases and J gave up 11 bases; unmatched junction bases: 9. The CDR3 is made up of 13 amino acids. CDR3 in amino acids: CASSSLRQGKQFF. For the CDR3, the DNA is TGTGCCAGCAGTAGCCTTCGACAGGGCAAGCAGTTCTTC.

This clonotype was counted a few times. V and J are TRBV7-9 and TRBJ2-1; no clear D. The CDR3 contains 13 residues. The V end was cut by 3 bases, the J end by 4 bases, with 7 bases between. The germline gives CDR1 SEHNR, CDR2 FQNEAQ (reference sequence). CDR3 in amino acids: CASSLQDYNEQFF. In DNA, the CDR3 is TGTGCCAGCAGCTTGCAGGATTACAATGAGCAGTTCTTC.

This clonotype was detected a few times. The rearrangement joins TRBV13 to TRBJ2-7; 7 bases map to TRBD1. Trimming took 6 bases from V and 3 from J; bases not matched to a gene: 8. CDR1 is PRHDT and CDR2 is FYEKMQ in the germline V gene (reference sequence). This CDR3 is 14 amino acids long. This CDR3 reads CASRSRGTNYEQYF. The CDR3 DNA sequence: TGTGCCAGCAGGAGCAGGGGGACGAACTACGAGCAGTACTTC.

This chain links TRBV11-2 with TRBJ2-7, with D tentatively TRBD1 (5 bases). Germline V CDR1 and CDR2: SGHAT, FQNNGV. The length of the CDR3 is 14 residues. Trimming shortened V by 5 bases and J by 3 bases, and 14 bases separated the two germline ends. The CDR3 sequence is CASSAQQDNYEQYF. CDR3 in DNA: TGTGCCAGCAGCGCCCAACAGGACAACTACGAGCAGTACTTC. The full variable domain, completed using reference TRBV11-2 and TRBJ2-7, is EAGVAQSPRYKIIEKRQSVAFWCNPISGHATLYWYQQILGQGPKLLIQFQNNGVVDDSQLPKDRFSAERLKGVDSTLKIQPAKLEDSAVYLCASSAQQDNYEQYFGPGTRLTVT.

The V call is TRBV20-1, the J call TRBJ1-1; no clear D. CDR1 and CDR2 (germline): DFQATT, SNEGSKA (reference sequence). The CDR3 sequence is 14 residues long. Trimming left V 1 base short and J 7 bases short, with 16 bases between. The CDR3, as DNA: TGCAGTGCTAGAGCCCCCTCTACAGTGAGTGAAGCTTTCTTT. It codes for CSARAPSTVSEAFF.

The rearrangement uses TRBV4-1 and TRBJ2-1; perhaps TRBD1 as D (6 bases). With 4 bases removed from V and 13 bases from J, the gap between germline ends came to 17 bases. Germline assignment: CDR1 MGHRA and CDR2 YSYEKL. The CDR3 loop spans 13 amino acids. The CDR3 region has the DNA TGCGCCAGCAGCCCTGAACAGGGAGAGACCCAGTTCTTC. Amino acids: CASSPEQGETQFF.

The chain uses TRBV10-3 and TRBJ2-3, with 11 bases lining up with TRBD2. Germline V gives CDR1 ENHRY, CDR2 SYGVKD. The CDR3 is made up of 16 amino acids. Trimming took 11 bases from V and 5 from J; bases not matched to a gene: 15. The CDR3 DNA reads as TGTGCCCTAACCGAGCCACTAGCGGGGGAATTAGATACGCAGTATTTT. Translation gives CALTEPLAGELDTQYF.

This clonotype was observed a few times. The gene calls are TRBV4-1 and TRBJ2-7; D gene ambiguous. The CDR3 covers 13 residues. CDR1 MGHRA and CDR2 YSYEKL come from the germline V gene. Trimming took off 3 bases at V and 3 bases at J, with 9 bases between the two ends. CDR3 sequence reads: CASSHRVDYEQYF. The CDR3 DNA reads as TGCGCCAGCAGCCATCGGGTAGACTACGAGCAGTACTTC.

This chain links TRBV6-5 with TRBJ2-1; 8 bases match TRBD2. This CDR3 contains 14 residues. V was clipped by 5 bases and J by 11 bases; unmatched bases: 11. CDR1 is MNHEY and CDR2 is SVGAGI in the germline V gene. The CDR3 DNA reads as TGTGCCAGCAGTCGGGGACTAGACCCCCCGCAGCAGTTCTTC. Translation gives CASSRGLDPPQQFF.

The chain links TRBV6-2 or TRBV6-3 to TRBJ2-4; D not resolved. The DNA matches TRBJ2-7 better at its end, which makes the J call doubtful. The CDR3 loop spans 14 amino acids. Germline V gene lookup returns CDR1 MNHEY and CDR2 SVGEGT. As DNA, the CDR3 is TGTGCCAGCAGTTACTCTGGGGTAGTCCACGAGCAGTACTTC. This encodes CASSYSGVVHEQYF.

The chain is built from TRBV20-1 and TRBJ2-7; D is uncertain. CDR3 length: 11 residues. The germline V and J ends were trimmed by 3 bases and 2 bases, with 5 bases remaining between them. Germline assignment: CDR1 DFQATT and CDR2 SNEGSKA (reference sequence). CDR3 in amino acids: CSARPTYEQYF. The CDR3 DNA reads as TGCAGTGCTAGGCCAACCTACGAGCAGTACTTC.

CDR3 coding DNA: TGTGCCAGCAGTTTTCGAAATCTTGAGCGGGGGCCCCACAATGAGCAGTTCTTC. This translates into CASSFRNLERGPHNEQFF. The chain has TRBV28 and TRBJ2-1; TRBD2 matches at 8 bases. The CDR3 loop spans 18 amino acids. CDR1 is MDHEN and CDR2 is SYDVKM in the germline V gene. The trim removed 3 bases at V and 5 bases at J, leaving 15 bases unmatched.

Only a few counts were recorded for this clonotype. The V call is TRBV29-1, the J call TRBJ2-2; D unclear. CDR3 length equals 14 residues. Germline V lookup: CDR1 SQVTM, CDR2 ANQGSEA. Deletions cut 4 bases from V and 5 bases from J, with 14 bases between. CDR3 DNA sequence: TGCAGCGTTGCACAATCCAGAGAAACCGGGGAGCTGTTTTTT. Residues: CSVAQSRETGELFF.

This rearrangement joins TRBV28 to TRBJ2-3, with 10 nucleotides matching TRBD1. Germline CDR1 and CDR2: MDHEN and SYDVKM. The V gene end was trimmed by 6 bases and the J gene end by 14 bases; junction bases not matched to a gene: 8. The CDR3 is 12 residues long. CDR3 sequence: CASRTGTGVGYF. The CDR3 nucleotides are TGTGCCAGCAGAACCGGGACAGGGGTTGGGTATTTT. Together with reference TRBV28 and TRBJ2-3, the CDR3 gives the full variable domain: DVKVTQSSRYLVKRTGEKVFLECVQDMDHENMFWYRQDPGLGLRLIYFSYDVKMKEKGDIPEGYSVSREKKERFSLILESASTNQTSMYLCASRTGTGVGYFGPGTRLTVL.

This clonotype was counted a few times. The genes are TRBV6-6 and TRBJ2-3; D assignment may be TRBD1 or TRBD2 (5 bases each). Trimming pared 6 bases from V and 4 bases from J, leaving 14 bases between. The CDR3 has 14 amino acids. Germline loops: CDR1 MNHNY, CDR2 SVGAGI (reference sequence). The CDR3 here is CASSGTRGSDTQYF. DNA for the CDR3: TGTGCCAGCAGCGGGACCCGAGGGTCAGATACGCAGTATTTT.

This chain joins TRBV20-1 and TRBJ2-1, with TRBD2 matching over 13 bases. The V and J ends lost 5 bases and 7 bases, in that order; junction bases with no gene match: 8. The CDR3 sequence is 15 residues long. Per germline, CDR1 DFQATT and CDR2 SNEGSKA (reference sequence). CDR3 nucleotides: TGCAGTGCTCGGAGGACTAGCGGGGGTGTTAATGAGCAGTTCTTC. Its translation is CSARRTSGGVNEQFF.

This clonotype has only a few counts. The V gene is TRBV4-1, the J gene TRBJ1-1; D perhaps matches TRBD1 (6 bases). Trimming stripped 3 bases from V and 1 base from J, with 12 bases between. Germline V gene lookup returns CDR1 MGHRA and CDR2 YSYEKL. CDR3 length: 15 residues. The CDR3 DNA follows: TGCGCCAGCAGCCACCAAACAGGGTCGAACACTGAAGCTTTCTTT. The encoded protein is CASSHQTGSNTEAFF.

This clonotype appeared once. The chain joins TRBV9 to TRBJ2-3, with D perhaps TRBD2 (7 bases). CDR3 size: 15 residues. V gave up 0 bases and J gave up 2 bases, with 10 bases separating them. CDR1 is SGDLS, CDR2 YYNGEE, per germline. In DNA form, the CDR3 reads TGTGCCAGCAGCGTAGCTGGGGGGGCCACAGATACGCAGTATTTT. This gives the protein CASSVAGGATDTQYF.

This clonotype was counted only a few times. The chain recombines TRBV11-2 with TRBJ2-1; D uncertain. From germline, CDR1 is SGHAT and CDR2 FQNNGV. This CDR3 is 12 amino acids long. Trimming stripped 6 bases from V and 8 bases from J, with 11 bases between. The CDR3 sequence: CASRSAPDEQFF. In nucleotides, the CDR3 is TGTGCCAGCAGATCCGCTCCCGATGAGCAGTTCTTC.

The V call is TRBV4-2, the J call TRBJ2-1; 8 positions agree with TRBD1. From germline, CDR1 is LGHNA and CDR2 YNFKEQ. CDR3 size: 16 residues. With 0 bases clipped from V and 5 bases from J, the junction kept 6 bases outside the gene matches. The CDR3 DNA follows: TGTGCCAGCAGCCAAGAAGAGGCAGGGGGCCACAATGAGCAGTTCTTC. This encodes CASSQEEAGGHNEQFF.